This TCR beta chain was found in a study of blood T cell repertoires in COVID-19. Background on the study: The origin of the acute and convalescent COVID-19 samples was the United States, Italy and Spain.

Only in-frame clones appear in the TCRdb table, and some are missing; sequencing was by immunoSEQ multiplex PCR. The sample lists 160,000 or so clones, around 80% occurring once. The V end was cut by 8 bases, the J end by 10 bases, with 21 bases between. CDR3 size: 15 residues. From germline, CDR1 is ENHRY and CDR2 SYGVKD. The sequenced sample consisted of PBMCs or T cells enriched from blood (not recorded which). The TCR comes from a man in his forties who had recovered from COVID-19. The V and J genes are TRBV10-3 and TRBJ1-6, with D hard to call. The CDR3 DNA reads as TGTGCCATCTCCCAACCCCCTACGGGGTCGTCACCCCTCCACTTT. This gives the protein CAISQPPTGSSPLHF.